This T cell receptor (beta chain) is drawn from a study of cytomegalovirus exposure and HLA in healthy donors. General study findings and limits: The Asian-associated ancestry cluster reportedly had fewer N-insertions than the roughly 700-donor mean in a later analysis. Being productive about 87% or about 30% of the time was typical of most TCR beta V segments in an earlier analysis. Sequencing had likely introduced a cluster of highly shared sequence variants as an artifact.

In regard to this clone: No antigen is known for it.

PCR was performed using 60 Vbeta and 13 Jbeta primers. Only in-frame clones appear in the TCRdb table, and some are missing; sequencing was by immunoSEQ multiplex PCR. The sample yields 150,000 to 200,000 clones, around 80% seen once. The V segment lost 0 bases and the J segment 7 bases; nucleotides outside the gene matches: 6. The length of the CDR3 is 15 residues. Germline values: CDR1 SGHDT, CDR2 YYEEEE. The rearrangement uses TRBV5-6 and TRBJ1-2; 10 bases are shared with TRBD1. The sequence derives from a girl under 18 in good health and CMV-seropositive. Specimen: PBMCs. The CDR3 bases are TGTGCCAGCAGCTTGGCGGGACAGGGGCGGTTTGGCTACACCTTC. This codes for CASSLAGQGRFGYTF.